The entry below gives a single T cell receptor (beta chain) sequence along with its context. This clonotype was recorded a few times. The antigen this receptor binds is unknown. Qualities for individual bases were not recorded, and no much larger clone is one base off. Preparation of the library involved PCR. DNA from cultured CD4+ T cells was subjected to TCR sequencing with the Oncomine TCR Beta short-read assay at the Johns Hopkins FTIC core. Genomic DNA was extracted from the cultured CD4+ T cells with the QIAamp micro DNA kit. Oncomine TCR Beta libraries from cultured CD4+ T cells were pooled using unique dual indexes and sequenced on an Illumina iSeq 100. The paper's data handling went like this. Non-productive sequences were removed, and CDR3s not starting with C, not ending with F or W, or shorter than 7 amino acids were discarded. Antigen-specific clonotypes were identified using the MANAFEST web application through comparison of peptide-stimulated wells with reference and other culture wells. To be called positive, a clone needed an FDR below 0.05, an odds ratio above 5, and a productive frequency above 0.1% in at least two of three replicate wells. Clonotypes that were significantly expanded in both SARS-CoV-2 spike wells and at least one common cold coronavirus spike condition were defined as cross-reactive. Similarity between CDR3 sequences was evaluated in R version 3.6.1 using Levenshtein distances (stringdist) and unrooted phylogenetic trees (ape). In-frame beta chains were kept once TCRdb had trimmed the public reads at Q25 with fastp and called clones with MiXCR. CDR3 protein sequences are deduplicated, and each keeps its most common genes and DNA. The V and J calls were not made by the authors but by TCRdb's processing. The sample table shows fewer than 15,000 distinct CDR3 sequences, and less than 65% are seen once. More than 10% of the sample is taken by the ten largest.

This entry is derived from a study of vaccination and CD4 T cells after COVID-19 (dated 2022 in TCRdb). In the study overall: Convalescent patients had a positive SARS-CoV-2 result on nasal swab PCR, and of these patients, several had mild disease and one had severe disease. The convalescent cohort included six males and four females, with two Hispanic individuals, seven Caucasians, two Asians and one multiracial person. In control cultures, a CEFX viral epitope pool was used as positive control, an HIV-1 Nef peptide pool was used as negative control, or no peptide was added. Post-COVID blood samples were collected from convalescent patients a median of approximately 93 days after diagnosis, with a range of roughly 30 to 161 days. In 10 COVID-19 convalescent patients and a few infection-naive healthy vaccine recipients, researchers compared the spike-specific CD4+ TCR repertoire from before mRNA vaccination with the repertoire from after. Two doses of either the Pfizer-BioNTech BNT162b2 vaccine (n=8) or the Moderna mRNA-1273 vaccine (n=2) were administered to participants. Overlapping spike peptide pools from SARS-CoV-2 and from the common cold coronaviruses HCoV-NL63, HCoV-OC43 and HCoV-229E were used as culture stimuli. The time from the second vaccine dose to post-vaccine blood sampling had a median of approximately 72 days and ranged from about 12 to 250 days. Overall study results and their limits: Relatively few convalescent patients were included in the study, and early timepoints after natural infection were not analyzed. In convalescent patients, nearly all vaccine-specific clones (304 of 307) were found to be mono-reactive for SARS-CoV-2 spike rather than cross-reactive with common cold coronaviruses. In convalescent patients, a median 86.3% of post-vaccine SARS-CoV-2-reactive clones were detected only after vaccination, and vaccine-specific priming was suggested by this finding. An increase in the median number of SARS-CoV-2-reactive clonotypes from 21 after infection to roughly 38 after vaccination was observed, but the change was not found to be significant.

The cysteine opens and the phenylalanine closes a CDR3 of 13 amino acids. Only the CDR3 region is kept as DNA, spanning 39 bases read in frame from base 1. The junction shows trimming of 6 bases on V and 10 bases on J, and the gene matches do not reach 8 bases of it. The germline V gene specifies MNHNS as CDR1 and SASEGT as CDR2. Sample treatment or condition, as interpreted from the label and publication: roughly ten-day PBMC culture with coronavirus spike peptide pools or control peptides (ViraFEST assay). To expand antigen-specific T cells with peptide pools and then pick out the expanded clonotypes through TCR sequencing, the study relied on the ViraFEST assay. The positive SARS-CoV-2 PCR tests of the convalescent patients were dated from March to December 2020, before the Alpha, Beta and Delta variants emerged in the United States. Each well held 2 million to 2.5 million PBMCs cultured with approximately 10 ug/ml peptide pools in IMDM containing 5% human AB serum and 9.5 to 10 IU/ml IL-2. On days 3 and 7, half of the culture medium was replaced with fresh IL-2-containing medium. CD4+ T cells were isolated after roughly nine days of culture through negative selection using the EasySep CD4+ T cell isolation kit. Ficoll-Paque Plus gradient centrifugation was used to isolate PBMCs from whole blood, and the isolated PBMCs were then either used fresh or cryopreserved at -140C. Culture conditions were generally each tested in triplicate wells.

This receptor was identified in a human donor who had recovered from COVID-19. This receptor chain uses TRBV6-1 and TRBJ2-7, with 11 junctional bases fitting TRBD2. Material: CD4+ T cells from blood, cultured in vitro. The CDR3 in this case is CASSPGLAEEQYF. In nucleotide form, the sequence is TGTGCCAGCAGCCCGGGACTAGCGGAGGAACAGTACTTC.